This is a list of T cell receptor beta chains from one sample in a study of Ad26.COV2.S vaccination and SARS-CoV-2 variants. Sequencing was performed with immunoSEQ multiplex PCR; in TCRdb, only in-frame clones are kept and a portion is missing. The repertoire consists of 400,000 to 450,000 clones, with over 75% occurring once and the leading ten covering 12%. This material consisted of peripheral blood, taken in a trial of Ad26.COV2.S vaccine versus placebo. The receptors originated from a person aged 18-60 years who received the Ad26.COV2.S COVID-19 vaccine or a placebo. Each CDR3 is given with its conserved first and last residue. Fields, in order: V gene, J gene, D gene, CDR3 length, CDR3 DNA, CDR3 protein. D genes are given only for firm matches.

v_gene: TRBV18
j_gene: TRBJ1-4
d_gene: .
len: 14
CDR3nt: TGTGCCAGCTCACCACCGAACGGTGATGAAAAACTGTTTTTT
CDR3aa: CASSPPNGDEKLFF

v_gene: TRBV7-6
j_gene: TRBJ1-4
d_gene: .
len: 15
CDR3nt: TGTGCCAGCAGCTCGGCCCGTAGGCCTAATGAAAAACTGTTTTTT
CDR3aa: CASSSARRPNEKLFF

v_gene: TRBV14
j_gene: TRBJ2-7
d_gene: .
len: 13
CDR3nt: TGTGCCAGCAGCCAAGCGAACAGGGTTGAGCAGTACTTC
CDR3aa: CASSQANRVEQYF

v_gene: TRBV7-8
j_gene: TRBJ2-2
d_gene: TRBD2
len: 18
CDR3nt: TGTGCCAGCAGCTCGAGATTAGCGGGAGGGCCGAACACCGGGGAGCTGTTTTTT
CDR3aa: CASSSRLAGGPNTGELFF

v_gene: TRBV30
j_gene: TRBJ1-2
d_gene: TRBD1
len: 13
CDR3nt: TGTGCCTCGCTAAGGACAGGTATCGGTGGCTACACCTTC
CDR3aa: CASLRTGIGGYTF

v_gene: TRBV3-1/TRBV3-2
j_gene: TRBJ1-1
d_gene: .
len: 14
CDR3nt: TGTGCCAGCAGCCCAAGGACAGTGAACACTGAAGCTTTCTTT
CDR3aa: CASSPRTVNTEAFF

v_gene: TRBV28
j_gene: TRBJ2-3
d_gene: TRBD2
len: 15
CDR3nt: TGTGCCAGCAGTTCCGGGACTAGTTACACAGATACGCAGTATTTT
CDR3aa: CASSSGTSYTDTQYF

v_gene: TRBV18
j_gene: TRBJ2-7
d_gene: .
len: 14
CDR3nt: TGTGCCAGCTCACCGTCGGCAGAACCCTACGAGCAGTACTTC
CDR3aa: CASSPSAEPYEQYF

v_gene: TRBV7-6
j_gene: TRBJ2-2
d_gene: .
len: 15
CDR3nt: TGTGCCAGCAGCTTAAGGGATTCGAACACCGGGGAGCTGTTTTTT
CDR3aa: CASSLRDSNTGELFF

v_gene: TRBV18
j_gene: TRBJ2-1
d_gene: .
len: 16
CDR3nt: TGTGCCAGCTCACCCCTAACCTTGGAACCTATCAATGAGCAGTTCTTC
CDR3aa: CASSPLTLEPINEQFF

v_gene: TRBV7-5
j_gene: TRBJ2-7
d_gene: .
len: 17
CDR3nt: TGTGTCAGAAGCTTTTCCCTTTGGGCTAGCGGTCCCGGGGTGCAGTACTTC
CDR3aa: CVRSFSLWASGPGVQYF

v_gene: TRBV6-5
j_gene: TRBJ2-1
d_gene: TRBD1
len: 13
CDR3nt: TGTGCCAGCAGCCGGGACAGGCGGTATGAGCAGTTCTTC
CDR3aa: CASSRDRRYEQFF